One sample yielded the 26 T cell receptor beta chains listed below, sequenced in a study of T cells after yellow fever vaccination. TCRdb reprocessed the 5' RACE reads with MiXCR, giving one entry per CDR3 protein. The data hold 300,000 to 450,000 distinct CDR3 sequences, with around 8.1% observed a single time. The sequencing used PBMCs, collected about 41 days after the first yellow fever vaccination. The receptors originated from a man younger than 35 who received the YFV17D yellow fever vaccine.

V is TRBV7-2 and J is TRBJ2-6; D is unresolved. The CDR3 length is 14 residues. Germline values: CDR1 SGHTA, CDR2 FQGNSA. The V end lost 2 bases, the J end lost 3 bases, and 5 bases lay between the germline ends. The CDR3 sequence: CASSLFGGANVLTF. The CDR3 DNA is TGTGCCAGCAGCTTATTCGGTGGGGCCAACGTCCTGACTTTC.

The V and J genes are TRBV5-1 and TRBJ1-1; no definite D call. CDR1 and CDR2 (germline): SGHRS, YFSETQ. Trimming stripped 2 bases from V and 0 bases from J, with 11 bases between. This CDR3 comprises 15 residues. CDR3: CASSFEVTLNTEAFF. Here the CDR3 DNA reads TGCGCCAGCAGCTTCGAGGTCACGTTGAACACTGAAGCTTTCTTT. Full variable domain (rest looked up from reference TRBV5-1 and TRBJ1-1): KAGVTQTPRYLIKTRGQQVTLSCSPISGHRSVSWYQQTPGQGLQFLFEYFSETQRNKGNFPGRFSGRQFSNSRSEMNVSTLELGDSALYLCASSFEVTLNTEAFFGQGTRLTVV.

This chain connects TRBV6-5 to TRBJ1-2; 7 nucleotides align to TRBD1. Germline CDR1 MNHEY, CDR2 SVGAGI. CDR3 length equals 15 residues. J gave up 6 bases and V 0 bases, and 7 bases lay outside the gene matches. In nucleotides, the CDR3 is TGTGCCAGCAGTTACTCTACGACAGGGAAGGATGGCTACACCTTC. Translating gives CASSYSTTGKDGYTF.

This chain joins TRBV20-1 and TRBJ1-6, with 7 bases aligning to TRBD1. Germline CDR1 and CDR2: DFQATT and SNEGSKA (reference sequence). The CDR3 covers 14 residues. V trimming: 3 bases; J trimming: 6 bases; junction bases outside the gene matches: 5. CDR3 residues: CSASSDRSNSPLHF. The CDR3 DNA follows: TGCAGTGCTAGCTCGGACAGGAGTAATTCACCCCTCCACTTT.

This clonotype was seen many times. The CDR3 sequence is CSARGFLANSSDTQYF. The DNA for the CDR3 is TGCAGTGCTAGGGGCTTTCTAGCAAATAGCTCCGATACGCAGTATTTT. V gene TRBV20-1 combines with J gene TRBJ2-3; D possibly corresponds to TRBD2 (5 bases). Between the trimmed V and J ends, which lost 3 bases and 6 bases, there was a span of 22 bases. Germline loops: CDR1 DFQATT, CDR2 SNEGSKA (reference sequence). The CDR3 sequence is 16 residues long.

Only a few counts were recorded for this clonotype. V and J are TRBV6-1 and TRBJ1-2; D is unresolved. Trimming cost V 3 bases and J 0 bases, with 11 bases left between them. CDR1 is MNHNS and CDR2 is SASEGT in the germline V gene. The length of the CDR3 is 15 residues. The CDR3 sequence: CASSDLGRANYGYTF. CDR3 nucleotides: TGTGCCAGCAGTGACCTCGGAAGGGCTAACTATGGCTACACCTTC.

This clonotype was seen a few times. This chain joins TRBV7-9 and TRBJ1-2; 9 bases are shared with TRBD1. Germline trimming cut 5 bases from V and 4 bases from J; bases unmatched to any gene: 8. This CDR3 comprises 15 residues. Germline CDR1 SEHNR, CDR2 FQNEAQ (reference sequence). This CDR3 is CASSGRQGVFYGYTF. In nucleotides, the CDR3 is TGTGCCAGCAGCGGCCGACAGGGGGTGTTCTATGGCTACACCTTC.

The chain joins TRBV6-5 to TRBJ1-3; 8 nucleotides agree with TRBD1. This CDR3 contains 17 residues. Germline V gene data show CDR1 as MNHEY and CDR2 as SVGAGI. With V trimmed by 2 bases and J by 0 bases, 6 bases remained unmatched. CDR3 amino acids: CASSYRVRGLSGNTIYF. The CDR3, as DNA: TGTGCCAGCAGTTACCGCGTCAGGGGGCTCTCTGGAAACACCATATATTTT.

The V call is TRBV18, the J call TRBJ2-5; D may be TRBD1 (7 bases). The germline gives CDR1 KGHSH, CDR2 LQKENI. This CDR3 spans 15 amino acids. V dropped 2 bases and J dropped 5 bases, with 15 bases sitting between them. CDR3 residues: CASSPNRGGSETQYF. The CDR3, as DNA: TGTGCCAGCTCACCAAACAGGGGAGGTTCGGAGACCCAGTACTTC.

The chain carries TRBV11-1 and TRBJ1-2; TRBD1 is a possible D gene (5 bases). The germline V and J ends were trimmed by 2 bases and 2 bases, with 6 bases remaining between them. This CDR3 has 13 amino acids. Germline assignment: CDR1 SGHAT and CDR2 FQDESV (reference sequence). The CDR3 region is CASSLRDNYGYTF. The CDR3 nucleotides are TGTGCCAGCAGCTTAAGGGACAACTATGGCTACACCTTC.

There are a few counts of this clonotype. The V call is TRBV7-9, the J call TRBJ2-1; TRBD1 matches at 8 bases. CDR3 length: 15 residues. Trimming removed 9 bases from V and 4 bases from J; junction bases left unmatched: 11. CDR1 is SEHNR, CDR2 FQNEAQ, per germline (reference sequence). The CDR3, as DNA: TGTGCCAGTGGGGCAGGGGGCGCGGGTTACAATGAGCAGTTCTTC. Its protein is CASGAGGAGYNEQFF.

This rearrangement joins TRBV7-9 to TRBJ1-1; 9 nucleotides line up with TRBD1. V shed 7 bases and J 5 bases; nucleotides not matched to a gene: 5. The CDR3 is 13 amino acids. The V gene's germline CDR1 is SEHNR and CDR2 FQNEAQ (reference sequence). The CDR3 region is CASTQGAWTEAFF. The DNA of the CDR3 is TGTGCCAGCACACAGGGGGCTTGGACTGAAGCTTTCTTT.

This clonotype was counted a few times. The CDR3 nucleotides read TGTGCCAGCAGCTTAGCCTCGGGGTTTCAGCCCCAGCATTTT. Its translation: CASSLASGFQPQHF. The V call is TRBV7-9, the J call TRBJ1-5, with D hard to call. This CDR3 contains 14 residues. Germline V gene lookup returns CDR1 SEHNR and CDR2 FQNEAQ (reference sequence). V was cut by 0 bases and J by 6 bases, with 9 bases left in between.

This clonotype has ten or more counts. The chain has TRBV6-4 and TRBJ2-3; D is perhaps TRBD1 or TRBD2 (7 bases each). Trimming left V 4 bases short and J 3 bases short, with 14 bases between. Germline CDR1 and CDR2: MRHNA and SNTAGT. There are 15 residues in the CDR3. As DNA, the CDR3 is TGTGCCAGCAGTGCCAGGGGGGGCTCGACAGATACGCAGTATTTT. Amino acids: CASSARGGSTDTQYF.

J is TRBJ1-4 and V is TRBV3-1; maybe TRBD1 (5 bases). This CDR3 comprises 15 residues. Trimming removed 3 bases from V and 5 bases from J, with 13 bases in between. In germline, CDR1 is LGHDT, CDR2 YNNKEL (reference sequence). The CDR3 coding sequence is TGTGCCAGCAGCCATCTTTCGAGACAGAATGAAAAACTGTTTTTT. Translation: CASSHLSRQNEKLFF.

This clonotype was picked up many times. The chain has TRBV21-1 and TRBJ1-2; the table's TRBD1 call for D was not verified on the DNA. TRBV21-1 represents a pseudogene. The CDR3 contains 13 residues. CDR3 sequence (DNA): TGTGCCAGCCCGCCCGGCGGGACGGGTGGCTACACCTTC. Amino acid sequence: CASPPGGTGGYTF.

V and J are TRBV12-3 or TRBV12-4 and TRBJ2-3; D gene ambiguous. Deletions cut 7 bases from V and 4 bases from J, with 15 bases between. CDR3 length equals 14 residues. The CDR3 coding sequence is TGTGCCAGCACCGTGGACGAGGCCTCAGATACGCAGTATTTT. It translates to CASTVDEASDTQYF.

V usage is TRBV20-1 and J usage is TRBJ2-3, with D possibly matching TRBD1 (5 bases). Per the germline V gene, CDR1 is DFQATT and CDR2 is SNEGSKA (reference sequence). The CDR3 is made up of 12 amino acids. V gave up 7 bases and J gave up 2 bases, with 10 bases separating them. The CDR3 DNA follows: TGCAGTGTACCGACAGCCACAGATACGCAGTATTTT. Translated, it gives CSVPTATDTQYF.

The chain is built from TRBV27 and TRBJ2-1; maybe TRBD1 (5 bases). V shed 7 bases and J shed 0 bases, with 13 bases lying between them. The length of the CDR3 is 15 residues. The germline gives CDR1 MNHEY, CDR2 SMNVEV (reference sequence). CDR3 in amino acids: CASTMDGASYNEQFF. The DNA of the CDR3 is TGTGCCAGCACCATGGATGGGGCCTCCTACAATGAGCAGTTCTTC.

The CDR3 DNA follows: TGTGCCTGGAGTCCCCCCGGTCGCGGCTACACCTTC. Its protein product is CAWSPPGRGYTF. The chain employs TRBV30 and TRBJ1-2; D not certain. The germline V and J ends were trimmed by 2 bases and 8 bases, with 12 bases remaining between them. This CDR3 is 12 amino acids long. Germline V gives CDR1 GTSNPN, CDR2 SVGIG (reference sequence). Variable domain in full (rest from reference TRBV30 and TRBJ1-2): SQTIHQWPATLVQPVGSPLSLECTVEGTSNPNLYWYRQAAGRGLQLLFYSVGIGQISSEVPQNLSASRPQDRQFILSSKKLLLSDSGFYLCAWSPPGRGYTFGSGTRLTVV.

The chain recombines TRBV19 with TRBJ1-5; tentative D call: TRBD1 (6 bases). There are 12 residues in the CDR3. Germline CDR1 reads LNHDA; CDR2 reads SQIVND (reference sequence). V was shortened by 6 bases and J by 4 bases, with 7 bases between the two germline ends. In DNA, the CDR3 is TGTGCCAGTAGAACAGGGAATCAGCCCCAGCATTTT. The encoded protein is CASRTGNQPQHF. Drawing the rest from reference TRBV19 and TRBJ1-5, the complete variable domain is DGGITQSPKYLFRKEGQNVTLSCEQNLNHDAMYWYRQDPGQGLRLIYYSQIVNDFQKGDIAEGYSVSREKKESFPLTVTSAQKNPTAFYLCASRTGNQPQHFGDGTRLSIL.

Only a few counts were recorded for this clonotype. V gene TRBV5-1 combines with J gene TRBJ2-1; possibly TRBD2 for D (6 bases). The CDR3 runs 13 residues. In germline, CDR1 is SGHRS, CDR2 YFSETQ. Trimming shortened V by 3 bases and J by 5 bases, and 9 bases separated the two germline ends. The CDR3 nucleotides are TGCGCCAGCAGCTGGGACTCGAACAATGAGCAGTTCTTC. Amino acids: CASSWDSNNEQFF.

This clonotype was counted many times. This rearrangement joins TRBV19 to TRBJ2-5; no firm D call. The germline gives CDR1 LNHDA, CDR2 SQIVND (reference sequence). The length of the CDR3 is 14 residues. V lost 5 bases and J lost 2, with 12 bases in between. The CDR3 reads CASSVTRFQETQYF. As DNA, the CDR3 is TGTGCCAGTAGTGTTACAAGATTTCAAGAGACCCAGTACTTC.

This clonotype was picked up a small number of times. The chain uses TRBV6-2 or TRBV6-3 and TRBJ2-5; D gene unclear. V lost 4 bases, J lost 1 base, and 10 bases lay in between. Germline V CDR1 and CDR2: MNHEY, SVGEGT. CDR3 length: 14 residues. CDR3 bases: TGTGCCAGCAGTTTAGAGCCTCTCCAAGAGACCCAGTACTTC. Its translation: CASSLEPLQETQYF.

This clonotype was found many times. The rearrangement links TRBV25-1 to TRBJ1-2; D is perhaps TRBD1 (5 bases). This CDR3 region has 12 residues. Germline CDR1 and CDR2: MGHDK and SYGVNS. V lost 4 bases and J 5 bases, leaving 8 bases between the germline ends. CDR3 sequence (DNA): TGTGCCAGCAGTGGCTCAGGGTATGGCTACACCTTC. Its protein is CASSGSGYGYTF.

The CDR3 sequence: CAISESIGAPVYEQYF. As DNA, the CDR3 is TGTGCCATCAGTGAGTCGATTGGGGCCCCCGTCTACGAGCAGTACTTC. V and J are TRBV10-3 and TRBJ2-7; D is perhaps TRBD1 (5 bases). The germline V gene encodes CDR1 ENHRY and CDR2 SYGVKD. Trimming took off 0 bases at V and 3 bases at J, with 15 bases between the two ends. This CDR3 has 16 residues.